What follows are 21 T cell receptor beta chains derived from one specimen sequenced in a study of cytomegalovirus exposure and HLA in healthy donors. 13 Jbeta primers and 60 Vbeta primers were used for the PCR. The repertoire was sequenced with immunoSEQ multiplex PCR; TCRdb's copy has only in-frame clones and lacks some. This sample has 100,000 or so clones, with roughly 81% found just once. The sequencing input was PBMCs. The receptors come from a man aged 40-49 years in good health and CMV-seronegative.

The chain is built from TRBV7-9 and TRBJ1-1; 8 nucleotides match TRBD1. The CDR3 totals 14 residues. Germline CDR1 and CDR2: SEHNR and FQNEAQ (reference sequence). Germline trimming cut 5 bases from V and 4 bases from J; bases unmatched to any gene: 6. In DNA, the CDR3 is TGTGCCAGCAGCCGAGACAGGGGATCCACTGAAGCTTTCTTT. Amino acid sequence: CASSRDRGSTEAFF.

For the CDR3, the DNA is TGTGCCAGCAGTGGGATCCAGGGCAGGAATGAGCAGTTCTTC. Protein sequence: CASSGIQGRNEQFF. V usage is TRBV2 and J usage is TRBJ2-1; D may be TRBD1 (5 bases). The germline V gene encodes CDR1 SNHLY and CDR2 FYNNEI. V lost 4 bases and J 7 bases, leaving 14 bases between the germline ends. The CDR3 runs to 14 residues.

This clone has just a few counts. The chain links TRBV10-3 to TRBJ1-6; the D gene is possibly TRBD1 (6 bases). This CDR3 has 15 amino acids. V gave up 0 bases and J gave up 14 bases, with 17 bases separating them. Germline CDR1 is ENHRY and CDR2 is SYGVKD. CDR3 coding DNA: TGTGCCATCAGTGAGTCAAGGGACACATCTGGGGCCCTCCACTTT. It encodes CAISESRDTSGALHF.

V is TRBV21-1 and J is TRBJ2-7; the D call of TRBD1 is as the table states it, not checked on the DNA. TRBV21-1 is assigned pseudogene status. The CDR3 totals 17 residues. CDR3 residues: CASSRLRDRLSFYEQYF. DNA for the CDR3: TGTGCCAGCAGCAGGCTTAGGGACAGACTTAGCTTCTACGAGCAGTACTTC.

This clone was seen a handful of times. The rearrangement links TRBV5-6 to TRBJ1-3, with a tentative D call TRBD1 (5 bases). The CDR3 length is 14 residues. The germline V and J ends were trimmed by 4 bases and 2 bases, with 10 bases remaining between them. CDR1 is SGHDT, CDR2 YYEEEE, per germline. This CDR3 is CASSPSGAGNTIYF. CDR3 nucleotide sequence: TGTGCCAGCAGCCCCTCGGGGGCTGGAAACACCATATATTTT. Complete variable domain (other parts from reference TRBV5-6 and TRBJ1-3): DAGVTQSPTHLIKTRGQQVTLRCSPKSGHDTVSWYQQALGQGPQFIFQYYEEEERQRGNFPDRFSGHQFPNYSSELNVNALLLGDSALYLCASSPSGAGNTIYFGEGSWLTVV.

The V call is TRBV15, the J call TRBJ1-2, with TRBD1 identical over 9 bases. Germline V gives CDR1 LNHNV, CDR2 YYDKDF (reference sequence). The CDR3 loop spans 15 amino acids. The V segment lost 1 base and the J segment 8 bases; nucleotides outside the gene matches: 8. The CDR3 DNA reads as TGTGCCACCAGCAGAGCTCGGACAGGGGTCAGCGGCTACACCTTC. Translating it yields CATSRARTGVSGYTF.

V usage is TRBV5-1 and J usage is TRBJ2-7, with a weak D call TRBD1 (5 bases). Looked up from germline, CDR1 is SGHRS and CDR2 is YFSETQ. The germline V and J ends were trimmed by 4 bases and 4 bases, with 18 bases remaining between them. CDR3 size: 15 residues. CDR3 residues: CASSVDTTGSYEQYF. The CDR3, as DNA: TGCGCCAGCAGCGTGGACACAACAGGATCGTACGAGCAGTACTTC.

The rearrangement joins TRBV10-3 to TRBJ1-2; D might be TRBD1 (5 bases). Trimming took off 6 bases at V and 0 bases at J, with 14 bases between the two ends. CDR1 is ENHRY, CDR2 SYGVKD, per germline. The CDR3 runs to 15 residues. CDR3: CAIRGQDPSNYGYTF. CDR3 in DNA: TGTGCCATCAGGGGGCAGGACCCCTCTAACTATGGCTACACCTTC.

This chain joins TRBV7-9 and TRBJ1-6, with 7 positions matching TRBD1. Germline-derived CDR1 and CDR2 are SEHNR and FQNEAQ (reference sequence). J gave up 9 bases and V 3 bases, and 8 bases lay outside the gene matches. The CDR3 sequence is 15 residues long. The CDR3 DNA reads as TGTGCCAGCAGCTTTGGGACAGCAGACGTTTCACCCCTCCACTTT. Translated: CASSFGTADVSPLHF.

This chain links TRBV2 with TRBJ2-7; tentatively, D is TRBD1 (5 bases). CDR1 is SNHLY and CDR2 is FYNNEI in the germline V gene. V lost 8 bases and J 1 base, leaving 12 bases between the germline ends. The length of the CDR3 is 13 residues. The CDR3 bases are TGTGCCAGCCTTCGCAGACAGTCCTACGAGCAGTACTTC. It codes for CASLRRQSYEQYF.

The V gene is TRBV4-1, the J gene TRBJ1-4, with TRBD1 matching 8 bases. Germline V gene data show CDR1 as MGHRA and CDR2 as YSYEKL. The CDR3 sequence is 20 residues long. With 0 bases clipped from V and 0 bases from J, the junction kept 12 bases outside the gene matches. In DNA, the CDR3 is TGCGCCAGCAGCCAAGACCCCCCTACCCAGGGGGCTGCAACTAATGAAAAACTGTTTTTT. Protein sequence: CASSQDPPTQGAATNEKLFF.

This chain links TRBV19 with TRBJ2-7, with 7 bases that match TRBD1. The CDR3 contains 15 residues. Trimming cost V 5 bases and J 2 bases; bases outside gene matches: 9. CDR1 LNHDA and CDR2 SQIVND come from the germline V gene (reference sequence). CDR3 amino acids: CASSRAVDRAYEQYF. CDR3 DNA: TGTGCCAGTAGTCGGGCGGTCGACAGGGCCTACGAGCAGTACTTC.

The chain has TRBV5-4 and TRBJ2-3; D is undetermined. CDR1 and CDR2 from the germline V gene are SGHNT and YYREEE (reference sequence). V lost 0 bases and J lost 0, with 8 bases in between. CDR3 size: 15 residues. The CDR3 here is CASSLGQTSTDTQYF. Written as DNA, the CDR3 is TGTGCCAGCAGCTTGGGACAAACAAGCACAGATACGCAGTATTTT.

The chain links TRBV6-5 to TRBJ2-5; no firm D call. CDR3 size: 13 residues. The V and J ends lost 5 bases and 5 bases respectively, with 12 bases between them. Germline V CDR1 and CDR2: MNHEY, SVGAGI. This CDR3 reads CASSKTIAETQYF. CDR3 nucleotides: TGTGCCAGCAGTAAGACAATCGCCGAGACCCAGTACTTC.

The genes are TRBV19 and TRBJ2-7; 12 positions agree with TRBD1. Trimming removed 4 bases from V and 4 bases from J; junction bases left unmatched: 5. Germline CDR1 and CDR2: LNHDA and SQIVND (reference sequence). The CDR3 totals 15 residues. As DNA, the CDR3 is TGTGCCAGTAGTAAACCGGGACAGGGGGCATACGAGCAGTACTTC. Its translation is CASSKPGQGAYEQYF.

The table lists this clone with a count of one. The CDR3 DNA is TGTGCCAGCAGCCCAGGATTGGCTGTCCTGACTTTC. Translation gives CASSPGLAVLTF. This chain joins TRBV9 and TRBJ2-6, with D hard to call. The CDR3 loop spans 12 amino acids. Trimming took off 4 bases at V and 13 bases at J, with 12 bases between the two ends. Germline V gives CDR1 SGDLS, CDR2 YYNGEE.

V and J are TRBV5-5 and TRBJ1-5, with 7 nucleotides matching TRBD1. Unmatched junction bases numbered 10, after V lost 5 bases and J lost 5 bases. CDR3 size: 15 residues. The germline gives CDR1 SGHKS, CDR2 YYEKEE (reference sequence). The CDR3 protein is CASSSLQGNDQPQHF. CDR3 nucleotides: TGTGCCAGCAGTTCGTTACAGGGGAACGATCAGCCCCAGCATTTT.

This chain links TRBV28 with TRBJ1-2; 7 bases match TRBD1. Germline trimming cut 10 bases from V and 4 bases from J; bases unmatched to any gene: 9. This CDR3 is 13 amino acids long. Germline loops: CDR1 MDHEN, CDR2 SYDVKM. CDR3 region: CATTQGGSYGYTF. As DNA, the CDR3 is TGTGCCACCACGCAGGGGGGTAGCTATGGCTACACCTTC.

The CDR3 coding sequence is TGTGCCAGCTCACCACCGAGGGTTGATAGCGAGCAGTACTTC. Translation gives CASSPPRVDSEQYF. This chain uses TRBV18 with TRBJ2-7; D is perhaps TRBD2 (5 bases). In germline, CDR1 is KGHSH, CDR2 LQKENI. The CDR3 is 14 residues long. The V and J ends lost 0 bases and 6 bases respectively, with 12 bases between them.

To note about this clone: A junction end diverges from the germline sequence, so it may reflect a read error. CDR3 protein: CATSRSRGTPGDF. CDR3 nucleotides: TGTGCCACCAGCAGATCCCGGGGCACCCCGGGGGATTTC. The chain has TRBV15 and TRBJ2-7, with D possibly TRBD2 on 6 matching bases. Germline CDR1 and CDR2: LNHNV and YYDKDF (reference sequence). The CDR3 covers 13 residues.

The CDR3 DNA sequence: TGCGCCAGCAGGGAGGGGGCGAGGACGCAGTATTTT. Its protein product is CASREGARTQYF. The chain combines TRBV10-2 with TRBJ2-3; D perhaps matches TRBD1 (7 bases). V gave up 6 bases and J gave up 9 bases, with 13 bases separating them. The CDR3 length is 12 residues. Germline-derived CDR1 and CDR2 are WSHSY and SAAADI.